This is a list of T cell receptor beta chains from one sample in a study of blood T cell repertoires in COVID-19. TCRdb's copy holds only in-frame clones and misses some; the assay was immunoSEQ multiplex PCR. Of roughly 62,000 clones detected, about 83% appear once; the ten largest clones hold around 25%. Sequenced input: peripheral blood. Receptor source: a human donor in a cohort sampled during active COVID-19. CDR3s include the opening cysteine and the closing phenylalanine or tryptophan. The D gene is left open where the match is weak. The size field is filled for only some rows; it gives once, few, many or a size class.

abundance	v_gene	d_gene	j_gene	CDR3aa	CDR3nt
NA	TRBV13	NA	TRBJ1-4	CASSLGQGINEKLFF	TGTGCCAGCAGCTTAGGACAGGGCATTAATGAAAAACTGTTTTTT
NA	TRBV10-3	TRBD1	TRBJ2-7	CAIRDRAGEQYF	TGTGCCATCAGGGACAGGGCAGGCGAGCAGTACTTC
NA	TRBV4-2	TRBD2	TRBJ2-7	CASSQESSGIGYEQYF	TGTGCCAGCAGCCAAGAATCCAGCGGGATAGGCTACGAGCAGTACTTC
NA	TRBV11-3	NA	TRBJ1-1	CASSVGVTSKVAFF	TGTGCCAGCAGCGTAGGTGTGACAAGCAAGGTGGCTTTCTTT
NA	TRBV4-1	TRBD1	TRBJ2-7	CASSQEGGLFGEQYF	TGCGCCAGCAGCCAAGAAGGGGGCCTCTTCGGCGAGCAGTACTTC
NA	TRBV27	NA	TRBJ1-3	CASSLLGAGNTIYF	TGTGCCAGCAGTTTATTAGGGGCCGGAAACACCATATATTTT
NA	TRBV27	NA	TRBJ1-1	CASSLSGQLNTEAFF	TGTGCCAGCAGTTTATCAGGACAGCTAAACACTGAAGCTTTCTTT
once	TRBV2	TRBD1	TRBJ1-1	CASRQDRFGTEAFF	TGTGCCAGCAGACAGGACAGGTTTGGGACTGAAGCTTTCTTT
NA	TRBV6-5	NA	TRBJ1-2	CAIRPTGRYGYTF	TGTGCCATTCGACCGACGGGGAGATATGGCTACACCTTC
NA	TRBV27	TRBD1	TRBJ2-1	CASRKGTGGWHEQFF	TGTGCCAGCCGGAAGGGGACAGGGGGCTGGCATGAGCAGTTCTTC
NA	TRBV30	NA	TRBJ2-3	CAWGGRGLGTDTQYF	TGTGCCTGGGGGGGGAGAGGCCTCGGCACAGATACGCAGTATTTT
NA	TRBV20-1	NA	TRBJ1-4	CSATDEKLFF	TGCAGTGCCACGGATGAAAAACTGTTTTTT
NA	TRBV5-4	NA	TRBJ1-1	CASSLVFRGSTEAFF	TGTGCCAGCAGCTTGGTTTTCAGGGGCAGCACTGAAGCTTTCTTT
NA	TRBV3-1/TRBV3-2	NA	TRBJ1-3	CASSQGPAGSGNTIYF	TGTGCCAGCAGCCAAGGCCCTGCCGGCTCTGGAAACACCATATATTTT
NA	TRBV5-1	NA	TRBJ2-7	CASSPGDRGYEQYF	TGCGCCAGCAGCCCCGGCGACAGAGGATACGAGCAGTACTTC
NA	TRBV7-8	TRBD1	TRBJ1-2	CASSLADRGVYGYTF	TGTGCCAGCAGCTTAGCCGACAGGGGGGTCTATGGCTACACCTTC
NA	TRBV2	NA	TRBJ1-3	CASSPQGLSGNTIYF	TGTGCCAGCAGTCCACAGGGCCTCTCTGGAAACACCATATATTTT
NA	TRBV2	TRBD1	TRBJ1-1	CASSVQGATEAFF	TGTGCCAGCAGTGTACAGGGGGCCACTGAAGCTTTCTTT
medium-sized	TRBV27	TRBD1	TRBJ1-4	CASRPRQGAEEKLFF	TGTGCCAGCAGACCACGACAGGGGGCAGAGGAAAAACTGTTTTTT
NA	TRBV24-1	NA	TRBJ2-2	CATSDGLKPPGELFF	TGTGCCACCAGTGATGGACTAAAACCACCCGGGGAGCTGTTTTTT
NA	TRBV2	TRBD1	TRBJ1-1	CASPRQGMNTEAFF	TGTGCCAGCCCCCGACAGGGAATGAACACTGAAGCTTTCTTT
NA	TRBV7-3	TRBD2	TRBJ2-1	CASSLIPAGGEQFF	TGTGCCAGCAGCTTAATCCCAGCGGGAGGTGAGCAGTTCTTC
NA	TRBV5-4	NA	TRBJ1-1	CASSLRQNTEAFF	TGTGCCAGCAGCTTGCGACAGAACACTGAAGCTTTCTTT
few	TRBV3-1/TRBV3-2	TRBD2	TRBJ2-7	CASSQPGTSGRLYEQYF	TGTGCCAGCAGCCAACCCGGGACTAGCGGGAGGTTGTACGAGCAGTACTTC
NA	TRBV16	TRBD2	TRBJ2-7	CASSHRSGEGSEQYF	TGTGCCAGCAGCCACCGTAGCGGGGAAGGGAGCGAGCAGTACTTC
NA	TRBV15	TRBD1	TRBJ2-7	CATSKGQGAGEQYF	TGTGCCACCAGCAAGGGACAGGGGGCGGGGGAGCAGTACTTC
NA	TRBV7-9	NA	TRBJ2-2	CASSFQRQFANTGELFF	TGTGCCAGCAGCTTCCAGCGACAGTTCGCGAACACCGGGGAGCTGTTTTTT
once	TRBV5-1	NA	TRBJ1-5	CASSLSTGGDQPQHF	TGCGCCAGCAGCTTGTCCACGGGAGGGGATCAGCCCCAGCATTTT
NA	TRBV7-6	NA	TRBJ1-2	CASSLRKKNRYGYTF	TGTGCCAGCAGCTTACGTAAAAAAAACAGGTATGGCTACACCTTC
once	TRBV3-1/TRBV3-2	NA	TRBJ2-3	CASSQGGQILATDTQYF	TGTGCCAGCAGCCAAGGGGGACAAATACTGGCTACAGATACGCAGTATTTT
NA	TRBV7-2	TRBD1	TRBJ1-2	CASSLLTGGVGYTF	TGTGCCAGCAGCTTACTCACAGGGGGCGTTGGCTACACCTTC
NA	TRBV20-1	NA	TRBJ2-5	CSASSELVQKTGETQYF	TGCAGTGCTAGTAGTGAACTAGTCCAAAAGACGGGAGAGACCCAGTACTTC
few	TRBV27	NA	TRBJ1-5	CASRTEGSNQPQHF	TGTGCCAGCAGGACCGAGGGTAGCAATCAGCCCCAGCATTTT
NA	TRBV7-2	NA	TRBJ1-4	CASSPDWNEKLFF	TGTGCCAGCAGCCCCGACTGGAATGAAAAACTGTTTTTT
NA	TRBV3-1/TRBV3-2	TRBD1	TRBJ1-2	CASSPRNDRDRFFKLNYGYTF	TGTGCCAGCAGCCCCCGTAATGACCGGGACAGATTTTTCAAACTTAACTATGGCTACACCTTC
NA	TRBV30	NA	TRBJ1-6	CAWSLDSPLHF	TGTGCCTGGTCCCTAGATTCACCCCTCCACTTT
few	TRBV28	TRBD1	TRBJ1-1	CASSPRPGTGSAFF	TGTGCCAGCAGTCCTCGTCCCGGGACAGGGTCAGCTTTCTTT
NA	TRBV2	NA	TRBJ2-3	CASSDYAGSTDTQYF	TGTGCCAGCAGTGACTACGCGGGGAGCACAGATACGCAGTATTTT
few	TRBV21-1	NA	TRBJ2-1	CASSSVSSYNEQFF	TGTGCCAGCAGCTCCGTATCGTCCTACAATGAGCAGTTCTTC
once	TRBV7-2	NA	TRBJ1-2	CASSSQAVNYGYTF	TGTGCCAGCAGCAGCCAGGCAGTTAACTATGGCTACACCTTC
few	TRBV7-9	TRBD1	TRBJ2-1	CASSGRTGQNRYNEQFF	TGTGCCAGCAGCGGGCGGACAGGTCAAAATAGGTACAATGAGCAGTTCTTC
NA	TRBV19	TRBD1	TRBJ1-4	CASTHSHGAGGEKLFF	TGTGCCAGTACCCATAGTCACGGGGCAGGGGGAGAAAAACTGTTTTTT
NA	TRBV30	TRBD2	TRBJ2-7	CAWSDLAGGGYEQYF	TGTGCCTGGAGTGATCTAGCGGGAGGGGGGTACGAGCAGTACTTC
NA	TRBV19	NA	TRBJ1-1	CASRSLMNTEAFF	TGTGCCAGTAGATCTTTAATGAACACTGAAGCTTTCTTT
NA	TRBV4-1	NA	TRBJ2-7	CASSQDTYYEQYF	TGCGCCAGCAGCCAAGACACCTACTACGAGCAGTACTTC
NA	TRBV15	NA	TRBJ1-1	CATSRDRVSTEAFF	TGTGCCACCAGCAGAGACCGGGTGTCCACTGAAGCTTTCTTT
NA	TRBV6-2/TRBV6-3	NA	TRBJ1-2	CASSFLLGGAYYGYTF	TGTGCCAGCAGTTTTCTTTTGGGGGGAGCTTACTATGGCTACACCTTC
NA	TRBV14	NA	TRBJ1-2	CASSQESRVSGYTF	TGTGCCAGCAGCCAAGAGTCCCGGGTTTCTGGCTACACCTTC
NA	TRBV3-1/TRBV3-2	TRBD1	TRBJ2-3	CASSQGDRNMVTQYF	TGTGCCAGCAGCCAAGGGGACAGAAATATGGTTACGCAGTATTTT
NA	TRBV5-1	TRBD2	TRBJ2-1	CASTIAGGLNEQFF	TGCGCCAGCACCATAGCGGGGGGGCTCAATGAGCAGTTCTTC
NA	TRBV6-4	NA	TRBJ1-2	CASSANPSGTRGYTF	TGTGCCAGCAGTGCCAATCCGTCTGGGACAAGGGGCTACACCTTC
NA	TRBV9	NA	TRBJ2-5	CASSVRPGKGETQYF	TGTGCCAGCAGCGTTCGTCCGGGGAAAGGAGAGACCCAGTACTTC
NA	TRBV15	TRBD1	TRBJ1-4	CATSRGQGEKLFF	TGTGCCACCAGCAGAGGACAGGGGGAAAAACTGTTTTTT
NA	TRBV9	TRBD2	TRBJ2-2	CASSVASGSRELFF	TGTGCCAGCAGCGTAGCTAGCGGGAGCAGGGAGCTGTTTTTT
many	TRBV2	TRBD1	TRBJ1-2	CASSVGQGDGYTF	TGTGCCAGCAGTGTGGGACAGGGGGATGGCTACACCTTC
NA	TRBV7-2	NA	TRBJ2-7	CASSLEGLAFEQYF	TGTGCCAGCAGCTTAGAAGGCCTAGCTTTCGAGCAGTACTTC
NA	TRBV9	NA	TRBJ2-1	CASSVGNRGEQFF	TGTGCCAGCAGCGTTGGTAACCGGGGGGAGCAGTTCTTC
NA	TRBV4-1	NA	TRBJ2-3	CASSQDLRGRRDTQYF	TGCGCCAGCAGCCAAGATCTGCGGGGGCGTCGGGATACGCAGTATTTT